This TCR beta chain was identified during a study of shared clonotypes between healthy human individuals. TCRdb's table, derived via immunoSEQ multiplex PCR, lists solely in-frame clones and lacks some. The table includes 1.5 million to 2.5 million clones, about 95% detected once. The naive CD8 fraction comprised CD45RO-negative cells positively selected for CCR7 and excluded terminally differentiated effector memory CD45RA+ cells. CDR3 length: 15 amino acids. From germline, CDR1 is SGDLS and CDR2 YYNGEE. Trimming removed 0 bases at V and 4 bases at J, with 13 bases between. The receptor's source is a man aged 18 to 29 in good health. Specimen: naive CD8+ T cells sorted from blood. The rearrangement uses TRBV9 and TRBJ2-5, with D hard to call. This chain's CDR3 is CASSVVGVEGETQYF. CDR3 nucleotides: TGTGCCAGCAGCGTAGTTGGGGTTGAAGGAGAGACCCAGTACTTC.